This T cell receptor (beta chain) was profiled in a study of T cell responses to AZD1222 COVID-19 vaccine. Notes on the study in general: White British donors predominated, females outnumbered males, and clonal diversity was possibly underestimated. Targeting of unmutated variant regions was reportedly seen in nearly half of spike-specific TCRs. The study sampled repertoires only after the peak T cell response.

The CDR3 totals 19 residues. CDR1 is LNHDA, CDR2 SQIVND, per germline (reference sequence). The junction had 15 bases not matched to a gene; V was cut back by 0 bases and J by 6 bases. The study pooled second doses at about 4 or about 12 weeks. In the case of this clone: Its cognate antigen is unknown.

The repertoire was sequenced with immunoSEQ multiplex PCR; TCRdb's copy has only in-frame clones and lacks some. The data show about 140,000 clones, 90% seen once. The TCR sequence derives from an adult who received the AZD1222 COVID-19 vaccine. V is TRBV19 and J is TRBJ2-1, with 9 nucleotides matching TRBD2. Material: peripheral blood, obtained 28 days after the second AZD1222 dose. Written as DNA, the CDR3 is TGTGCCAGTAGTATAGATTGGGGGCGGCTAGCGGGACCCTCCAATGAGCAGTTCTTC. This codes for CASSIDWGRLAGPSNEQFF.